Presented here are 22 T cell receptor beta chains from one specimen sequenced in a study of OX40 agonist ivuxolimab in advanced cancers. Profiled with immunoSEQ multiplex PCR; TCRdb holds only in-frame clones, not every one. The sample holds about 70,000 clones, around 80% seen once. The sample in question was CD4+ or CD8+ T cells sorted from blood, obtained in a trial of the OX40 agonist ivuxolimab. Receptors were obtained from an adult with an advanced solid tumor such as melanoma, head and neck, liver or kidney cancer.

The chain links TRBV7-6 to TRBJ2-7; perhaps TRBD1 as D (5 bases). CDR1 and CDR2 (germline): SGHVS, FNYEAQ. The V gene lost 3 bases and the J gene lost 3 bases, with 9 bases spanning the gap. The CDR3 length is 13 residues. In DNA form, the CDR3 reads TGTGCCAGCAGCTTCGACAGAGACTACGAGCAGTACTTC. Amino acid sequence: CASSFDRDYEQYF.

This sequence joins TRBV14 and TRBJ2-1; D call uncertain. The V end was cut by 2 bases, the J end by 6 bases, with 8 bases between. This CDR3 region has 13 residues. Germline assignment: CDR1 SGHDN and CDR2 FVKESK. The CDR3 coding sequence is TGTGCCAGCAGCCAAACCCTGAGCAATGAGCAGTTCTTC. Translation gives CASSQTLSNEQFF.

In this sample, this clone turned up a few times. For the CDR3, the DNA is TGCGCCAGCAATAGTCCCGGTGGAAACACCATATATTTT. Translated, it gives CASNSPGGNTIYF. The J gene is TRBJ1-3, the V gene TRBV5-1; D is ambiguous. From germline, CDR1 is SGHRS and CDR2 YFSETQ. The V end was cut by 6 bases, the J end by 3 bases, with 10 bases between. This CDR3 has 13 residues. Full variable domain (rest looked up from reference TRBV5-1 and TRBJ1-3): KAGVTQTPRYLIKTRGQQVTLSCSPISGHRSVSWYQQTPGQGLQFLFEYFSETQRNKGNFPGRFSGRQFSNSRSEMNVSTLELGDSALYLCASNSPGGNTIYFGEGSWLTVV.

The gene calls are TRBV7-2 and TRBJ2-7, with TRBD1 matching 7 bases. This CDR3 is built from 14 residues. After removal of 4 bases from V and 1 base from J, the junction contained 4 bases not matched to a gene. Germline CDR1 and CDR2: SGHTA and FQGNSA. The CDR3 reads CASSSYRGSYEQYF. Here the CDR3 DNA reads TGTGCCAGCAGCTCCTACAGGGGTTCCTACGAGCAGTACTTC.

V usage is TRBV7-8 and J usage is TRBJ1-4, with D maybe TRBD1 (5 bases). The CDR3 covers 15 residues. Germline CDR1 and CDR2: SGHVS and FQNEAQ. The V end lost 3 bases, the J end lost 6 bases, and 14 bases lay between the germline ends. The CDR3 DNA follows: TGTGCCAGCAGCTTCTGGGGGGGGTCGGATGAAAAACTGTTTTTT. Translation gives CASSFWGGSDEKLFF.

The chain carries TRBV5-1 and TRBJ2-7, with D possibly matching TRBD1 (6 bases). The germline V gene has CDR1 SGHRS and CDR2 YFSETQ. V lost 4 bases to trimming and J lost 3 bases, with 11 bases between them. The CDR3 has 13 residues. The CDR3 coding sequence is TGCGCCAGCAGCCATGGACAGTTCTACGAGCAGTACTTC. It yields the protein CASSHGQFYEQYF.

The chain uses TRBV28 and TRBJ2-1; D is undetermined. The CDR3 is 14 residues long. V dropped 4 bases and J dropped 10 bases, with 17 bases sitting between them. Germline values: CDR1 MDHEN, CDR2 SYDVKM. The DNA for the CDR3 is TGTGCCAGCAGTTCCCCTCTGACCCGACAAGAGCAGTTCTTC. Translation gives CASSSPLTRQEQFF.

This clone was observed a handful of times. The chain combines TRBV18 with TRBJ2-5; D not certain. CDR1 and CDR2 from the germline V gene are KGHSH and LQKENI. The CDR3 sequence is 16 residues long. The germline V and J ends were trimmed by 6 bases and 4 bases, with 21 bases remaining between them. CDR3 DNA: TGTGCCAGCTCGCGTCTACCCGCGGAGTACTTAGAGACCCAGTACTTC. Its translation: CASSRLPAEYLETQYF.

CDR3 residues: CASSENVGMYEQYF. CDR3 DNA: TGTGCCAGCAGCGAGAATGTTGGTATGTACGAGCAGTACTTC. The chain is built from TRBV14 and TRBJ2-7; D is unclear. Germline V gene sequence: CDR1 SGHDN, CDR2 FVKESK. The CDR3 length is 14 residues. Trimming cost V 5 bases and J 4 bases, with 15 bases left between them. Using reference TRBV14 and TRBJ2-7 for the parts outside the CDR3, the full variable domain is EAGVTQFPSHSVIEKGQTVTLRCDPISGHDNLYWYRRVMGKEIKFLLHFVKESKQDESGMPNNRFLAERTGGTYSTLKVQPAELEDSGVYFCASSENVGMYEQYFGPGTRLTVT.

This sequence joins TRBV12-2 and TRBJ1-3; the D segment call TRBD1 is taken from the table without a DNA check. TRBV12-2 is designated a pseudogene. This CDR3 spans 18 amino acids. This CDR3 reads CASRLVGDRGPTGNTIYF. DNA for the CDR3: TGTGCAAGTCGCTTAGTAGGGGACAGGGGGCCCACTGGAAACACCATATATTTT.

The chain couples TRBV10-3 to TRBJ1-5; TRBD1 might be the D (5 bases). Germline CDR1 reads ENHRY; CDR2 reads SYGVKD. V was trimmed by 3 bases and J by 2 bases, leaving 11 bases between them. The CDR3 is 15 residues long. In nucleotides, the CDR3 is TGTGCCATCAGTGAATGGCAGACAGGCAATCAGCCCCAGCATTTT. Protein sequence: CAISEWQTGNQPQHF.

In its sample, this clone was seen a few times. This chain links TRBV30 with TRBJ1-2; D unclear. Germline CDR1 GTSNPN, CDR2 SVGIG (reference sequence). With 3 bases removed from V and 4 bases from J, the gap between germline ends came to 9 bases. CDR3 length: 12 amino acids. Written as DNA, the CDR3 is TGTGCCTGGAGGACATTTCCCTATGGCTACACCTTC. It yields the protein CAWRTFPYGYTF. Based on the CDR3 plus reference TRBV30 and TRBJ1-2, the full variable domain is SQTIHQWPATLVQPVGSPLSLECTVEGTSNPNLYWYRQAAGRGLQLLFYSVGIGQISSEVPQNLSASRPQDRQFILSSKKLLLSDSGFYLCAWRTFPYGYTFGSGTRLTVV.

Here the CDR3 reads CASSWDYGKTQYF. The CDR3 bases are TGTGCCAGCAGCTGGGACTACGGGAAGACCCAGTACTTC. This chain joins TRBV5-4 and TRBJ2-5; TRBD2 agrees at 7 bases. Trimming at V came to 3 bases and at J to 6 bases, leaving 5 bases not matched to a gene. The germline V gene encodes CDR1 SGHNT and CDR2 YYREEE (reference sequence). CDR3 length: 13 residues.

The gene calls are TRBV4-1 and TRBJ2-4; D not resolved. V was trimmed by 0 bases and J by 8 bases, leaving 11 bases between them. CDR3 size: 14 residues. Germline CDR1 MGHRA, CDR2 YSYEKL. The DNA of the CDR3 is TGCGCCAGCAGCCAAGAAGTACGTGGGGACATTCAGTACTTC. This codes for CASSQEVRGDIQYF.

The CDR3 loop reads CASSFSLKQRGPEAFF. DNA for the CDR3: TGCGCCAGCAGCTTCTCCCTGAAGCAGAGGGGCCCTGAAGCTTTCTTT. The gene calls are TRBV5-1 and TRBJ1-1, with D possibly being TRBD1 (5 bases). V lost 2 bases to trimming and J lost 6 bases, with 20 bases between them. This CDR3 region has 16 residues. Germline V gene sequence: CDR1 SGHRS, CDR2 YFSETQ.

This chain uses TRBV5-1 with TRBJ2-2, with D tentatively TRBD1 (6 bases). The length of the CDR3 is 13 residues. V was cut by 5 bases and J by 6 bases, with 11 bases left in between. The V gene's germline CDR1 is SGHRS and CDR2 YFSETQ. As DNA, the CDR3 is TGCGCCAGCAGATCAGGGGAAGCCGGGGAGCTGTTTTTT. Translating it yields CASRSGEAGELFF. Together with reference TRBV5-1 and TRBJ2-2, the CDR3 gives the full variable domain: KAGVTQTPRYLIKTRGQQVTLSCSPISGHRSVSWYQQTPGQGLQFLFEYFSETQRNKGNFPGRFSGRQFSNSRSEMNVSTLELGDSALYLCASRSGEAGELFFGEGSRLTVL.

The V gene is TRBV27, the J gene TRBJ1-1; D perhaps matches TRBD1 (5 bases). The CDR3 contains 14 residues. The germline V gene has CDR1 MNHEY and CDR2 SMNVEV (reference sequence). The V end was cut by 2 bases, the J end by 8 bases, with 15 bases between. DNA of the CDR3: TGTGCCAGCAGTTTAGGGTTTTTGGGGGGAGAAGCTTTCTTT. Translating gives CASSLGFLGGEAFF.

This chain joins TRBV6-1 and TRBJ2-7, with 8 bases fitting TRBD1. V lost 6 bases and J lost 5; bases outside the gene matches: 3. Germline V lookup: CDR1 MNHNS, CDR2 SASEGT. The CDR3 is 12 residues long. CDR3 DNA sequence: TGTGCCAGCAGCCAGGGGGCCCACGAGCAGTACTTC. Translated: CASSQGAHEQYF.

This sequence joins TRBV5-1 and TRBJ1-2; 10 positions agree with TRBD1. Germline V gene sequence: CDR1 SGHRS, CDR2 YFSETQ. The V segment lost 4 bases and the J segment 7 bases; nucleotides outside the gene matches: 4. The CDR3 spans 13 residues. CDR3 protein: CASSEGQGPGYTF. The CDR3 DNA follows: TGCGCCAGCAGCGAGGGACAGGGGCCTGGCTACACCTTC.

The chain couples TRBV6-1 to TRBJ2-3, with TRBD2 identical over 10 bases. The V gene's germline CDR1 is MNHNS and CDR2 SASEGT. CDR3 length: 15 residues. V lost 3 bases to trimming and J lost 2 bases; unmatched junction nucleotides: 2. In nucleotides, the CDR3 is TGTGCCAGCAGTGACAGCGGGGGGGCCACAGATACGCAGTATTTT. This codes for CASSDSGGATDTQYF.

The V gene is TRBV7-2, the J gene TRBJ2-7; possibly TRBD1 or TRBD2 for D (5 bases each). V was trimmed by 7 bases and J by 0 bases, leaving 13 bases between them. Germline CDR1 and CDR2: SGHTA and FQGNSA. The CDR3 covers 14 residues. The DNA for the CDR3 is TGTGCCAGCACCCCCGGGACCAGCTCCTACGAGCAGTACTTC. As protein: CASTPGTSSYEQYF.

The chain employs TRBV10-3 and TRBJ2-7; D might be TRBD1 (5 bases). Trimming left V 2 bases short and J 3 bases short, with 11 bases between. Per the germline V gene, CDR1 is ENHRY and CDR2 is SYGVKD. The CDR3 runs 14 residues. CDR3 bases: TGTGCCATCAGTGAGAGACAGCAAGGCTACGAGCAGTACTTC. Protein: CAISERQQGYEQYF.